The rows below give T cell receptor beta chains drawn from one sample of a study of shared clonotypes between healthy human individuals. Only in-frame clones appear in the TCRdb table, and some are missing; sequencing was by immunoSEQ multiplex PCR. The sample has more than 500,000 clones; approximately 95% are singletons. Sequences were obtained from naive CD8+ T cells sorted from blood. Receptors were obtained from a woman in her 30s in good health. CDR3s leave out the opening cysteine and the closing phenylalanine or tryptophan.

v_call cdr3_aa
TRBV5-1 ASSLADGRETQY
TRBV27 ASSLASQGYEQY
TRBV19 ASSIRRGLNTEAF
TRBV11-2 ASSPWTDPYEQY
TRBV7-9 ASSPLRGKDNEQF
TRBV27 ASSPNRGQGYGYT
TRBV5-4 ASSRAEQGAGGYT
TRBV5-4 ASSRDSEVKLF
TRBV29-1 SVDWREVRYNEQF
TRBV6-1 ASSENRHATNEKLF
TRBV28 ASSPRQGVGYGYT
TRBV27 ASSQRRGLATNEKLF
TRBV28 ASSLSTFGTDTQY
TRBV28 ASSLGDRGMTEQF
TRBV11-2 ASSLESWLAGYEQY
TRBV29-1 SVGPPDTEAF
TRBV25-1 ASSELGYSEQY
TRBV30 AWSVLGTEHWRTEAF
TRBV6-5 ASSYRGGGVLEQY
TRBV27 ASSDRDRVQETQY
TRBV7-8 ASVYRTSGRNEQF
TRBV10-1 ASPGLAEPRKNNEQF
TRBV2 ASSEDQSSGRTGELF
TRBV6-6 ASRDRVLTSYNEQF
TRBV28 ASSLGKRVPAYEQY
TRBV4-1 ASSQGQLTGELF
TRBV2 ASSALAASYNEQF
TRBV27 ASSLSGQGVFYYNEQF
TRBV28 ASSLYLGKEEQF
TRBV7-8 ATETNTGELF
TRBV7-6 ASSPQGGTGVYEQY
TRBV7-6 ASSLGSGAYEQY
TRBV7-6 ASRSGGGYEQY
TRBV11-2 ASSFGSSRRDTQY
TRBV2 ASSDPRDTFEQY
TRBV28 ASSLEGGSWNTIY
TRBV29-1 SVEDADLAGGWTQY
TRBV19 ASRRGVNTEAF
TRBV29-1 SVEAGGQAGELF
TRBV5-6 ASSVGQEYYEQY
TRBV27 ASSLVGGQGAGYGYT
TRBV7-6 ASSFIGTDCNQPQH
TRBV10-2 ASRTGGDYGYT